One and the same sample provided the 10 T cell receptor beta chains below, sequenced in a study of PD-1 blockade in classical Hodgkin lymphoma. TCRdb's copy holds only in-frame clones and misses some; the assay was immunoSEQ multiplex PCR. The profile covers fewer than 70,000 clones, with approximately 90% appearing a single time and 5% to 6% taken by the ten largest. There was relapse after autologous stem cell transplantation in every patient, and there was variation in brentuximab vedotin exposure. The source was peripheral blood mononuclear cells (PBMCs), collected before the second cycle of nivolumab. These receptors came from a human donor with classical Hodgkin lymphoma.

The rearrangement joins TRBV30 to TRBJ2-3; TRBD2 agrees at 9 bases. Germline CDR1 is GTSNPN and CDR2 is SVGIG (reference sequence). J lost 0 bases, V lost 2 bases, and 15 bases had no gene match. The CDR3 is 19 amino acids. CDR3 protein: CAWSRRRGGLTISTDTQYF. Here the CDR3 DNA reads TGTGCCTGGAGTCGTCGGCGGGGGGGCCTCACCATTAGCACAGATACGCAGTATTTT.

J is TRBJ1-1 and V is TRBV20-1, with a tentative D call TRBD1 (5 bases). The CDR3 contains 11 residues. Per germline, CDR1 DFQATT and CDR2 SNEGSKA (reference sequence). Trimming shortened V by 3 bases and J by 6 bases, and 8 bases separated the two germline ends. The CDR3 region has the DNA TGCAGTGCTAGGGGGGAGGCTGAAGCTTTCTTT. Amino acids: CSARGEAEAFF.

V gene TRBV7-9 combines with J gene TRBJ1-1, with 9 bases aligning to TRBD1. The CDR3 extends over 16 amino acids. Looked up from germline, CDR1 is SEHNR and CDR2 is FQNEAQ (reference sequence). With 6 bases clipped from V and 1 base from J, the junction kept 9 bases outside the gene matches. CDR3 region: CASREQGAIPNTEAFF. In nucleotides, the CDR3 is TGTGCCAGCAGAGAACAGGGGGCGATTCCGAACACTGAAGCTTTCTTT. The whole variable domain, remainder taken from reference TRBV7-9 and TRBJ1-1, is DTGVSQNPRHKITKRGQNVTFRCDPISEHNRLYWYRQTLGQGPEFLTYFQNEAQLEKSRLLSDRFSAERPKGSFSTLEIQRTEQGDSAMYLCASREQGAIPNTEAFFGQGTRLTVV.

The gene calls are TRBV27 and TRBJ1-3; D gene ambiguous. CDR3 length equals 14 residues. Germline V gene data show CDR1 as MNHEY and CDR2 as SMNVEV (reference sequence). Trimming removed 9 bases from V and 0 bases from J, with 12 bases in between. CDR3 residues: CARPVAHSGNTIYF. DNA of the CDR3: TGTGCCAGACCAGTGGCTCACTCTGGAAACACCATATATTTT.

The chain has TRBV30 and TRBJ2-3; TRBD1 matches 7 bases. The CDR3 length is 14 residues. V shed 2 bases and J 0 bases; nucleotides not matched to a gene: 2. Looked up from germline, CDR1 is GTSNPN and CDR2 is SVGIG (reference sequence). CDR3 residues: CAWSPGQSTDTQYF. The CDR3 region has the DNA TGTGCCTGGAGTCCGGGACAGAGCACAGATACGCAGTATTTT.

The chain uses TRBV6-4 and TRBJ2-1, with a tentative D call TRBD2 (6 bases). The CDR3 loop spans 15 amino acids. The ends were cut back, 4 bases at V and 10 bases at J, with 20 bases in the middle. Germline CDR1 and CDR2: MRHNA and SNTAGT. In DNA form, the CDR3 reads TGTGCCAGCAGTGTCGGTAGCGGCTTCCCCAGGGAGCAGTTCTTC. Translation: CASSVGSGFPREQFF.

The rearrangement links TRBV6-1 to TRBJ1-4; D is uncertain. The V gene lost 6 bases and the J gene lost 5 bases, with 10 bases spanning the gap. Germline V gives CDR1 MNHNS, CDR2 SASEGT. There are 13 residues in the CDR3. The CDR3 spells CASRPHSNEKLFF. The CDR3 DNA reads TGTGCCAGCAGACCCCACAGCAATGAAAAACTGTTTTTT.

This clone has a single count. The chain uses TRBV2 and TRBJ2-5, with a possible D match to TRBD1 (5 bases). CDR1 is SNHLY and CDR2 is FYNNEI in the germline V gene. Trimming pared 6 bases from V and 3 bases from J, leaving 14 bases between. The CDR3 covers 14 residues. This chain's CDR3 is CASRGPESEETQYF. The CDR3 DNA follows: TGTGCCAGCAGGGGGCCGGAGTCAGAAGAGACCCAGTACTTC.

The V call is TRBV7-9, the J call TRBJ2-7; TRBD2 aligns across 10 bases. The CDR3 is 15 residues long. The V and J ends lost 5 bases and 0 bases, in that order; junction bases with no gene match: 4. The germline V gene encodes CDR1 SEHNR and CDR2 FQNEAQ (reference sequence). The chain's CDR3 is CASSRTSGDSYEQYF. The CDR3 DNA follows: TGTGCCAGCAGCCGTACTAGCGGGGACTCCTACGAGCAGTACTTC.

The rearrangement joins TRBV6-5 to TRBJ2-5; 11 bases are a match to TRBD2. This CDR3 is 15 amino acids long. V trimming: 9 bases; J trimming: 7 bases; junction bases outside the gene matches: 13. Germline V gene lookup returns CDR1 MNHEY and CDR2 SVGAGI. The CDR3 reads CASGVAGGSRWTQYF. The DNA of the CDR3 is TGTGCCAGTGGGGTAGCGGGGGGGTCAAGGTGGACCCAGTACTTC.